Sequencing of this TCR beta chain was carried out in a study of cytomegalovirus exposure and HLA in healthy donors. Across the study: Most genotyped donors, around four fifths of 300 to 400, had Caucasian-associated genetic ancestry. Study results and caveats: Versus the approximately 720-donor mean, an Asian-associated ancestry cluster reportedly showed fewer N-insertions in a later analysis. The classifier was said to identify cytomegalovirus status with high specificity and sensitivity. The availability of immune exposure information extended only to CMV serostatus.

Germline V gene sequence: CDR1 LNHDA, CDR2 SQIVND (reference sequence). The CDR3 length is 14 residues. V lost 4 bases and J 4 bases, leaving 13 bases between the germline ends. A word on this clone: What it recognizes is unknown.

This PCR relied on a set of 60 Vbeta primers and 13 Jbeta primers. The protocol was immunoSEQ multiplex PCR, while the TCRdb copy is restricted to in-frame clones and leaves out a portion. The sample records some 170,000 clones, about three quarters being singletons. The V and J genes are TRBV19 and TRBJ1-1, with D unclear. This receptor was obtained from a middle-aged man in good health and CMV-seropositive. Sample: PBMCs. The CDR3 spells CASSTGLRTTEAFF. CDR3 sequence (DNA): TGTGCCAGTAGTACTGGCCTCAGAACCACTGAAGCTTTCTTT.